The clone carrying this TCR beta chain has a single count. The sample belongs to a study of control samples from healthy donors and cancer patients. Method: immunoSEQ multiplex PCR; TCRdb's copy keeps in-frame clones and lacks some. The table includes 95,000 to 150,000 clones, 89% detected once. The CDR3 has 14 residues. Germline-derived CDR1 and CDR2 are MNHNY and SVGAGI (reference sequence). J lost 4 bases, V lost 2 bases, and 1 base had no gene match. The clonotype comes from a man in his forties or fifties in good health. The rearrangement joins TRBV6-6 to TRBJ1-1, with 10 bases fitting TRBD1. The source material was blood. The CDR3 loop reads CASSYDRGLTEAFF. CDR3 in DNA: TGTGCCAGCAGTTACGACAGGGGGCTCACTGAAGCTTTCTTT.